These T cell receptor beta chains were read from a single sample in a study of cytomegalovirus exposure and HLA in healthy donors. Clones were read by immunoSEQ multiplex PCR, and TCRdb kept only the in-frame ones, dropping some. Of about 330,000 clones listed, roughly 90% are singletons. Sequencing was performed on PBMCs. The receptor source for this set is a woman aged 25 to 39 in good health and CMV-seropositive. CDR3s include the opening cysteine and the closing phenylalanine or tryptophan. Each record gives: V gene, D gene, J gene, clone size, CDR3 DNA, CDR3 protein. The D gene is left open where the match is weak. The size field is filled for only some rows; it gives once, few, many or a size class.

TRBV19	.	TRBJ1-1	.	TGTGCCAGTAGTACCCCCATGGGGAGGGGCGCTGAAGCTTTCTTT	CASSTPMGRGAEAFF
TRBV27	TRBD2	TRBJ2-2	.	TGTGCCAGCAGTCCCGTAGCGGGAGGGGGCGGGGAGCTGTTTTTT	CASSPVAGGGGELFF
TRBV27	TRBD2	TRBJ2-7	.	TGTGCCAGCAGTCCCAGACTAGCGGTCGACGAGCAGTACTTC	CASSPRLAVDEQYF
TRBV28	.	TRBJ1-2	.	TGTGCCAGCAGTTCTTCATTCGGCTATGGCTACACCTTC	CASSSSFGYGYTF
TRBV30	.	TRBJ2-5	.	TGTGCCTGGAGTGTATTGTCAACTGAGACCCAGTACTTC	CAWSVLSTETQYF
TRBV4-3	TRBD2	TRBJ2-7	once	TGCGCCAGCAGCCAGGGACTAGCGGGGCCCTACGAGCAGTACTTC	CASSQGLAGPYEQYF
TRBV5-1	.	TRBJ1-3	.	TGCGCCAGCAGCTTGAGGCAGGGGAGAGCTGGAAACACCATATATTTT	CASSLRQGRAGNTIYF
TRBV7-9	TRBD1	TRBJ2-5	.	TGTGCCAGCAGCTCGGGACAGAACCAAGAGACCCAGTACTTC	CASSSGQNQETQYF
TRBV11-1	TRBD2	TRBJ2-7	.	TGTGCCAGCAGCTTAGGACTAGCGGGAGTTCCTGGAGAGCAGTACTTC	CASSLGLAGVPGEQYF
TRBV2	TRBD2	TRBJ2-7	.	TGTGCCAGCAGTGATTTAGGTAGCGGGGGACTCGAGCAGTACTTC	CASSDLGSGGLEQYF
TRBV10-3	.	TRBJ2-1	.	TGTGCCATCAGTGAGTCAAGGGGTGTTACCTACAATGAGCAGTTCTTC	CAISESRGVTYNEQFF
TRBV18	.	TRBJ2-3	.	TGTGCCAGCTCACCCCCGGGGGGCATGGGGACAGATACGCAGTATTTT	CASSPPGGMGTDTQYF
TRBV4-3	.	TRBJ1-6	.	TGCGCCAGCAGCCCCCCAGGACGTAATTCACCCCTCCACTTT	CASSPPGRNSPLHF
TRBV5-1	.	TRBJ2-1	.	TGCGCCAGCAGCGAGTCTGCTAGCCTAGGGCCTAGCTCCTACAATGAGCAGTTCTTC	CASSESASLGPSSYNEQFF
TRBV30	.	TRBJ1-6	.	TGTGCCTGGAGTGCCTGGCAGGGTAATTCACCCCTCCACTTT	CAWSAWQGNSPLHF
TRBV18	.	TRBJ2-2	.	TGTGCCAGCTCACCGAGTCGAGGGAGTGGCACCGGGGAGCTGTTTTTT	CASSPSRGSGTGELFF
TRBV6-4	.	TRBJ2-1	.	TGTGCCAGCAGTCGACAGATTTACAATGAGCAGTTCTTC	CASSRQIYNEQFF
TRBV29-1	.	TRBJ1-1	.	TGCAGCGCCGGACAGCTTAACACTGAAGCTTTCTTT	CSAGQLNTEAFF
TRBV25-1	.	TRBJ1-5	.	TGTGCCAGCAGTGATGGGGACAACTATAGCAATCAGCCCCAGCATTTT	CASSDGDNYSNQPQHF
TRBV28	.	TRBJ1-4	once	TGTGCCAGCAACTGGGGGGGAAATAATGAAAAACTGTTTTTT	CASNWGGNNEKLFF
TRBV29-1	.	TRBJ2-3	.	TGCAGCGTTGAAGATAGAACCTATTCTTTT	CSVEDRTYSF
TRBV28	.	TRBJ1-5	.	TGTGCCAGCAGTTTACGTGCCGTCCGTCGACAATCAAATCAGCCCCAGCATTTT	CASSLRAVRRQSNQPQHF
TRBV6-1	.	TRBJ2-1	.	TGTGCCAGCTACTACAATGAGCAGTTCTTC	CASYYNEQFF
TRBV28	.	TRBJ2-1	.	TGTGCCAGCAGTCCAGGGACCAATGAGCAGTTCTTC	CASSPGTNEQFF
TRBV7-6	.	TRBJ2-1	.	TGTGCCAGCAGCTCCTTAAAGGGACAAAGTGAGCAGTTCTTC	CASSSLKGQSEQFF
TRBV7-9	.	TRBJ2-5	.	TGTGCCACCCAGGAGACCCAGTACTTC	CATQETQYF
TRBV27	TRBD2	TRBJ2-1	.	TGTGCCAGCAGTGGAACCGGGACTAACAATGAGCAGTTCTTC	CASSGTGTNNEQFF
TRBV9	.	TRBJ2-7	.	TGTGCCAGCAGCGTAGGCGACAGCTACGAGCAGTACTTC	CASSVGDSYEQYF
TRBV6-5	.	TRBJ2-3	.	TGTGCCAGCAGTCGAGCGACAGGGAGGACAGATACGCAGTATTTT	CASSRATGRTDTQYF
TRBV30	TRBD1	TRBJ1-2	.	TGTGCCTGGGACTTGGGACAGGGAGCGGACTATGGCTACACCTTC	CAWDLGQGADYGYTF
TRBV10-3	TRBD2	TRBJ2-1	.	TGTGCCATCACCGATCCGGGACTAGCGGGGCACGGGGCCTACAATGAGCAGTTCTTC	CAITDPGLAGHGAYNEQFF
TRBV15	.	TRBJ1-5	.	TGTGCCACCAGAATATGGGGTAGCAATCAGCCCCAGCATTTT	CATRIWGSNQPQHF
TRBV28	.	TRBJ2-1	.	TGTGCCAGCACCAGGGTAGTAGTAGATGAGCAGTTCTTC	CASTRVVVDEQFF
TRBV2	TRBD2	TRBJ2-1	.	TGTGCCAGCAGAGTTGAGCGGGAGCCAGCCTACAATGAGCAGTTCTTC	CASRVEREPAYNEQFF
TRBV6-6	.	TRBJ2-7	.	TGTGCCAGCAGTTACTCGAGACAGATTAAACTCTCCGAGCAGTACTTC	CASSYSRQIKLSEQYF
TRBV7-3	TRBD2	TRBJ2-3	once	TGTGCCAGCAGCTCTAGCGGGGCGGCCACAGATACGCAGTATTTT	CASSSSGAATDTQYF
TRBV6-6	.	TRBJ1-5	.	TGTGCCAGCCGAGGGAGTAATAGCAATCAGCCCCAGCATTTT	CASRGSNSNQPQHF
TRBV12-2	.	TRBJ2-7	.	TGTGCAAGTCGCTTACCCACTAGGGTCTACGAGCAGTACTTC	CASRLPTRVYEQYF
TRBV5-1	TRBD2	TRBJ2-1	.	TGCGCCAGCAGCTTCGATCTCGTCGGGACTAGCGGCTACAATGAGCAGTTCTTC	CASSFDLVGTSGYNEQFF
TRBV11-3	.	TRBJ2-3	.	TGTGCCAGCAGCCCCCAGGGCTACGGGGCAGATACGCAGTATTTT	CASSPQGYGADTQYF
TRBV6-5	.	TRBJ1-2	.	TGTGCCAGCAAGACAGCCTCTGGCTATGGCTACACCTTC	CASKTASGYGYTF
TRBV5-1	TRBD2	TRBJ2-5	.	TGCGCCAGCAGCTCCCGGACTAGCGGGAGGGGGGCGGAGACCCAGTACTTC	CASSSRTSGRGAETQYF
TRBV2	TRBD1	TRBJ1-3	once	TGTGCCAGCAGTGACCCGGGACAGGGAATTTCCTCTGGAAACACCATATATTTT	CASSDPGQGISSGNTIYF
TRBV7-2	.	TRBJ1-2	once	TGTGCCAGCAGCTTAGCGGTTGACGGGTACTATGGCTACACCTTC	CASSLAVDGYYGYTF
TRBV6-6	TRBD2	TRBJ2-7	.	TGTGCCAGCAGTTATGCGGGGGGCCTCCCTCACGAGCAGTACTTC	CASSYAGGLPHEQYF
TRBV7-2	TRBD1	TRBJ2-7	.	TGTGCCAGCAGCCTGCTGGGACAGCGGACCTACGAGCAGTACTTC	CASSLLGQRTYEQYF
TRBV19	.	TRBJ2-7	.	TGTGCCAGTAGTGCAGGGGGGCAGAGCTACGAGCAGTACTTC	CASSAGGQSYEQYF
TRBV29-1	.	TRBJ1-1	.	TGCAGCGTTGAAGGGGGGTTCGTCACTGAAGCTTTCTTT	CSVEGGFVTEAFF
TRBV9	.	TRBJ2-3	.	TGTGCCAGCAGCGTAGCTAGGCAGGGGACAGATACGCAGTATTTT	CASSVARQGTDTQYF
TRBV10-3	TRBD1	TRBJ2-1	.	TGTGCCATCAGTGTGGGGACAGGGGGCGTGGATGAGCAGTTCTTC	CAISVGTGGVDEQFF
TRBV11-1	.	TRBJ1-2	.	TGTGCCAGCAGCTTTAACAGTGGCTATGGCTACACCTTC	CASSFNSGYGYTF
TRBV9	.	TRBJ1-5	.	TGTGCCAGCAGCCCACGGCCCAGCAATCAGCCCCAGCATTTT	CASSPRPSNQPQHF
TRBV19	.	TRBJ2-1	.	TGTGCCAGTAGTGCCAGCTACAATGAGCAGTTCTTC	CASSASYNEQFF